This entry concerns a single TCR beta chain. Per germline, CDR1 MNHEY and CDR2 SMNVEV (reference sequence). V was clipped by 7 bases and J by 3 bases, with 23 bases between them. The CDR3 spans 17 residues. PCR primers comprised 60 Vbeta and 13 Jbeta primers. Profiling relied on immunoSEQ multiplex PCR, and the TCRdb table lists in-frame clones only, not all of them. The sample records about 140,000 clones, 66% being singletons. The data were taken from a study of cytomegalovirus exposure and HLA in healthy donors. Sequenced material: PBMCs. The chain links TRBV27 to TRBJ2-3; tentatively, D is TRBD2 (5 bases). The TCR was taken from a human donor in good health. In DNA, the CDR3 is TGTGCCAGCATTTCCTCGAGCGGAGCCCGGGCAACAGATACGCAGTATTTT. It is translated as CASISSSGARATDTQYF.